The 6 T cell receptor beta chains below all came from one sample that was sequenced in a study of cytomegalovirus exposure and HLA in healthy donors. 60 Vbeta and 13 Jbeta primers were used in PCR. Data came from immunoSEQ multiplex PCR; TCRdb stores just in-frame clones and leaves some out. The table has some 150,000 clones, 74% seen once. Specimen: PBMCs. These receptors came from a man under 40 in good health and CMV-seronegative.

This chain links TRBV11-1 with TRBJ1-1; 10 positions agree with TRBD1. Germline assignment: CDR1 SGHAT and CDR2 FQDESV (reference sequence). CDR3 length: 11 residues. The ends lost 5 bases at V and 11 bases at J; junction bases unmatched: 2. CDR3 DNA: TGTGCCAGCAGCCAGGGACAGGGGGCTTTCTTT. This sequence encodes CASSQGQGAFF.

This clone has just a few counts. The V call is TRBV7-7, the J call TRBJ2-5; D may be TRBD2 (7 bases). CDR3 length: 14 amino acids. The ends were cut back, 2 bases at V and 5 bases at J, with 12 bases in the middle. CDR1 and CDR2 (germline): SSHAT, FNYEAQ (reference sequence). CDR3: CASSLTGRAETQYF. The DNA for the CDR3 is TGTGCCAGCAGCTTAACAGGGAGGGCGGAGACCCAGTACTTC. Looking up the rest from reference TRBV7-7 and TRBJ2-5 gives the full variable domain: GAGVSQSPRYKVTKRGQDVTLRCDPISSHATLYWYQQALGQGPEFLTYFNYEAQPDKSGLPSDRFSAERPEGSISTLTIQRTEQRDSAMYRCASSLTGRAETQYFGPGTRLLVL.

As regards this clone: The junction shows a germline mismatch at one end, possibly a read error. The chain links TRBV11-2 to TRBJ1-5; D perhaps matches TRBD1 (5 bases). CDR1 and CDR2 from the germline V gene are SGHAT and FQNNGV. The CDR3 has 13 residues. The CDR3 nucleotides are TGTGCCGGCAGCTCAGGAGGGGAACAGCCCCAGCATTTT. It is translated as CAGSSGGEQPQHF.

The rearrangement links TRBV7-6 to TRBJ1-1; D is possibly TRBD1 (5 bases). Germline V gene sequence: CDR1 SGHVS, CDR2 FNYEAQ. This CDR3 comprises 15 residues. The V end was cut by 1 base, the J end by 3 bases, with 12 bases between. CDR3 bases: TGTGCCAGCAGCTTAGGCGGGGCCGGGGACACTGAAGCTTTCTTT. Protein: CASSLGGAGDTEAFF.

CDR3 sequence: CASSFTSGGAGEQFF. The CDR3 region has the DNA TGTGCCAGCAGCTTTACTAGCGGGGGGGCAGGTGAGCAGTTCTTC. The chain couples TRBV7-2 to TRBJ2-1, with 13 bases that match TRBD2. The CDR3 spans 15 residues. The ends lost 3 bases at V and 9 bases at J; junction bases unmatched: 5. Per germline, CDR1 SGHTA and CDR2 FQGNSA.

The chain joins TRBV7-9 to TRBJ1-2; 10 positions agree with TRBD1. This CDR3 is 17 amino acids long. V shed 6 bases, J shed 1 base, and the junction held 11 bases outside the gene matches. In germline, CDR1 is SEHNR, CDR2 FQNEAQ (reference sequence). Here the CDR3 DNA reads TGTGCCAGCAGAGCCGGGACAGGGGCCGCCGATAACTATGGCTACACCTTC. This encodes CASRAGTGAADNYGYTF.